A selection of T cell receptor beta chains follows, all from one sample in a study of shared clonotypes between healthy human individuals. The assay was immunoSEQ multiplex PCR, and TCRdb's table has in-frame clones only and misses some. The sample lists 600,000 or so clones, approximately 96% occurring once. The sequencing input was naive CD8+ T cells sorted from blood. These receptors all stem from a woman aged 25 to 39 in good health. Both conserved end residues are part of each CDR3. Each record gives: clone size, CDR3 length, V gene, D gene, J gene, CDR3 protein, CDR3 DNA. The D gene is left open where the match is weak. Only some rows state a clone size, as once, few, many or a class for expanded clones.

.	13	TRBV29-1	TRBD2	TRBJ2-3	CSVIAGDGDTQYF	TGCAGCGTTATAGCGGGAGACGGAGATACGCAGTATTTT
.	13	TRBV6-5	.	TRBJ1-4	CASSYSGGEKLFF	TGTGCCAGCAGTTACTCAGGGGGTGAAAAACTGTTTTTT
.	14	TRBV7-9	.	TRBJ2-3	CASSLGLGTDTQYF	TGTGCCAGCAGCTTGGGGTTAGGGACAGATACGCAGTATTTT
.	14	TRBV2	TRBD2	TRBJ2-7	CASRTPGLAEEQYF	TGTGCCAGCAGGACTCCGGGACTAGCGGAGGAGCAGTACTTC
.	18	TRBV19	TRBD2	TRBJ2-3	CASSIGPAGGIRGDTQYF	TGTGCCAGTAGTATAGGTCCAGCGGGAGGTATTCGTGGAGATACGCAGTATTTT
few	16	TRBV7-9	TRBD2	TRBJ2-7	CASSPPSGSPSYEQYF	TGTGCCAGCAGCCCCCCTAGCGGGAGCCCCTCCTACGAGCAGTACTTC
.	14	TRBV27	.	TRBJ2-1	CASSLSFRPNEQFF	TGTGCCAGCAGTTTATCGTTTCGGCCCAATGAGCAGTTCTTC
.	15	TRBV28	.	TRBJ1-4	CASSPTQATNEKLFF	TGTGCCAGCAGTCCCACACAAGCAACTAATGAAAAACTGTTTTTT
.	15	TRBV5-1	.	TRBJ2-5	CASRTPGTPKETQYF	TGCGCCAGCAGAACACCCGGGACTCCTAAAGAGACCCAGTACTTC
.	16	TRBV27	.	TRBJ2-6	CASSLLTGTGANVLTF	TGTGCCAGCAGCCTATTAACAGGGACTGGGGCCAACGTCCTGACTTTC
.	11	TRBV11-2	.	TRBJ2-1	CASSLLHEQFF	TGTGCCAGCAGCTTACTCCATGAGCAGTTCTTC
.	14	TRBV27	.	TRBJ1-6	CASSLSVYNSPLHF	TGTGCCAGCAGTTTATCTGTGTATAATTCACCCCTCCACTTT
few	17	TRBV10-3	.	TRBJ2-7	CAISESAQVLSSYEQYF	TGTGCCATCAGTGAGTCCGCTCAGGTATTAAGCTCCTACGAGCAGTACTTC
once	15	TRBV28	.	TRBJ2-7	CASSLDTGEAYEQYF	TGTGCCAGCAGTTTAGATACAGGCGAAGCCTACGAGCAGTACTTC
.	16	TRBV7-6	.	TRBJ1-1	CASSLIGGEGNTEAFF	TGTGCCAGCAGCTTAATTGGGGGCGAGGGGAACACTGAAGCTTTCTTT